This entry lists 20 T cell receptor beta chains sequenced from one sample in a study of cytomegalovirus exposure and HLA in healthy donors (dated by TCRdb to the late 2010s). Libraries were constructed by the immunoSEQ multiplex PCR assay. The multiplex PCR relied on a mix of 60 forward primers for TCR Vbeta segments and 13 reverse primers for TCR Jbeta segments. The clones in this table, taken by TCRdb from immuneACCESS, are in-frame only. Not every clone is retained; where verified, under half of the shortfall comes from an unresolved V gene, and the cause of the rest is unknown. This sample is represented by 95,000 to 100,000 clones; approximately 80% of them were singletons. The top ten constitute around 3.6% of the sample. The sample comprised PBMCs. The receptors come from a man between 40 and 49 years old in good health and CMV-seronegative.

J is TRBJ1-1 and V is TRBV6-6, with D unclear. CDR3 size: 13 residues. V was trimmed by 6 bases and J by 0 bases, leaving 8 bases between them. Germline values: CDR1 MNHNY, CDR2 SVGAGI (reference sequence). The DNA for the CDR3 is TGTGCCAGCAGGCTCAACATGAACACTGAAGCTTTCTTT. This sequence encodes CASRLNMNTEAFF.

This clone has a handful of counts. The chain recombines TRBV5-5 with TRBJ1-5; no clear D gene. Per germline, CDR1 SGHKS and CDR2 YYEKEE (reference sequence). The CDR3 sequence is 13 residues long. V was clipped by 2 bases and J by 3 bases, with 6 bases between them. CDR3 sequence: CASSFSPNQPQHF. The CDR3 DNA is TGTGCCAGCAGCTTCTCCCCCAATCAGCCCCAGCATTTT.

This clone occurred many times. This sequence joins TRBV6-1 and TRBJ2-3; D may be TRBD1 (5 bases). The CDR3 length is 14 residues. CDR1 and CDR2 from the germline V gene are MNHNS and SASEGT. The V gene lost 4 bases and the J gene lost 2 bases, with 10 bases spanning the gap. CDR3 bases: TGTGCCAGCAGTGTCATCAGGGTCACAGATACGCAGTATTTT. This encodes CASSVIRVTDTQYF.

V usage is TRBV27 and J usage is TRBJ1-5; D uncertain. The CDR3 is 15 residues long. Trimming removed 0 bases from V and 1 base from J, with 7 bases in between. CDR1 and CDR2 from the germline V gene are MNHEY and SMNVEV (reference sequence). The CDR3 protein is CASSLSGRSNQPQHF. The CDR3 DNA is TGTGCCAGCAGTTTATCGGGGAGGAGCAATCAGCCCCAGCATTTT.

This clone was seen more than once but under ten times. V gene TRBV4-2 combines with J gene TRBJ2-1, with 13 bases fitting TRBD2. This CDR3 has 18 amino acids. Germline assignment: CDR1 LGHNA and CDR2 YNFKEQ. V lost 3 bases to trimming and J lost 5 bases; unmatched junction nucleotides: 10. The DNA for the CDR3 is TGTGCCAGCAGCCAGGAATTGACTAGCGGGGGGTCGAACAATGAGCAGTTCTTC. Residues: CASSQELTSGGSNNEQFF.

The chain links TRBV11-2 to TRBJ2-1; 11 nucleotides match TRBD2. This CDR3 contains 16 residues. The germline gives CDR1 SGHAT, CDR2 FQNNGV. After removal of 4 bases from V and 7 bases from J, the junction contained 9 bases not matched to a gene. CDR3 residues: CASSSNSGRAGNEQFF. CDR3 DNA sequence: TGTGCCAGCAGCTCTAATAGCGGGAGGGCTGGAAATGAGCAGTTCTTC.

The chain carries TRBV6-5 and TRBJ1-1, with no clear D. The CDR3 covers 13 residues. The germline V and J ends were trimmed by 6 bases and 1 base, with 9 bases remaining between them. CDR1 and CDR2 (germline): MNHEY, SVGAGI. CDR3 DNA sequence: TGTGCCAGCAGAGCATACGGGAACACTGAAGCTTTCTTT. This encodes CASRAYGNTEAFF.

This clone has a handful of counts. The chain carries TRBV30 and TRBJ2-7; TRBD1 aligns across 7 bases. Losses at the gene ends were 0 bases for V and 2 bases for J; bases not matched to a gene: 4. This CDR3 contains 14 residues. Germline CDR1 and CDR2: GTSNPN and SVGIG (reference sequence). CDR3: CAWSVSQGAYEQYF. DNA of the CDR3: TGTGCCTGGAGTGTTAGCCAGGGGGCCTACGAGCAGTACTTC.

The gene calls are TRBV6-5 and TRBJ2-1, with 14 bases matching TRBD2. Germline CDR1 reads MNHEY; CDR2 reads SVGAGI. V dropped 5 bases and J dropped 7; count of bases not matched to a gene: 4. CDR3 size: 15 residues. CDR3 DNA: TGTGCCAGCAGTGCCGGGACTAGCGGGAGAAATGAGCAGTTCTTC. Translation gives CASSAGTSGRNEQFF.

The chain recombines TRBV7-8 with TRBJ2-1; maybe TRBD1 (6 bases). V shed 3 bases and J shed 1 base, with 13 bases lying between them. Germline V CDR1 and CDR2: SGHVS, FQNEAQ. The CDR3 consists of 16 residues. The CDR3 region has the DNA TGTGCCAGCAGCTTTCGCCCGGGACAATCCTACAATGAGCAGTTCTTC. Translation gives CASSFRPGQSYNEQFF.

The chain has TRBV7-8 and TRBJ2-3; D is possibly TRBD2 (5 bases). Germline loops: CDR1 SGHVS, CDR2 FQNEAQ. V was clipped by 4 bases and J by 6 bases, with 20 bases between them. The CDR3 contains 16 residues. The CDR3 sequence: CASSSPDAGGSDTQYF. As DNA, the CDR3 is TGTGCCAGCAGCTCCCCCGACGCTGGAGGAAGCGATACGCAGTATTTT.

As regards this clone: The sample has other DNA sequences that encode this CDR3 too. The chain uses TRBV2 and TRBJ1-5; 7 bases fit TRBD1. J was trimmed by 5 bases and V by 3 bases; bases with no gene match: 7. The CDR3 has 15 residues. Germline CDR1 is SNHLY and CDR2 is FYNNEI. The DNA for the CDR3 is TGTGCCAGCAGTGATTCCGGACAGGTCGATCAGCCCCAGCATTTT. Residues: CASSDSGQVDQPQHF.

The rearrangement joins TRBV7-2 to TRBJ1-1; 9 bases fit TRBD1. The CDR3 sequence is 15 residues long. V lost 5 bases, J lost 1 base, and 5 bases stayed unmatched. Germline CDR1 SGHTA, CDR2 FQGNSA. As DNA, the CDR3 is TGTGCCAGCAGCCGGAAACAGGGGGCGAACACTGAAGCTTTCTTT. As protein: CASSRKQGANTEAFF.

V and J are TRBV5-5 and TRBJ2-1; TRBD2 matches 7 bases. The V gene's germline CDR1 is SGHKS and CDR2 YYEKEE (reference sequence). V was clipped by 3 bases and J by 3 bases; unmatched bases: 0. The CDR3 is 13 amino acids. This CDR3 reads CASSWTSYNEQFF. In DNA, the CDR3 is TGTGCCAGCAGCTGGACTAGCTACAATGAGCAGTTCTTC.

The V and J genes are TRBV30 and TRBJ2-1, with 9 bases lining up with TRBD2. Germline V gives CDR1 GTSNPN, CDR2 SVGIG (reference sequence). The CDR3 length is 15 residues. The junction had 7 bases not matched to a gene; V was cut back by 2 bases and J by 5 bases. In nucleotides, the CDR3 is TGTGCCTGGAGTTCGAGGCGGGGGGGCAACAATGAGCAGTTCTTC. Translating it yields CAWSSRRGGNNEQFF.

The V and J genes are TRBV5-1 and TRBJ1-1; the D gene is possibly TRBD1 (5 bases). Germline V CDR1 and CDR2: SGHRS, YFSETQ. The V and J ends lost 4 bases and 5 bases respectively, with 15 bases between them. This CDR3 is built from 14 residues. The CDR3 bases are TGCGCCAGCAGCGGAAGCAGGGAGGTAACTGAAGCTTTCTTT. Protein sequence: CASSGSREVTEAFF.

The chain is built from TRBV7-9 and TRBJ1-3; D is unresolved. Trimming took off 4 bases at V and 10 bases at J, with 11 bases between the two ends. The CDR3 has 12 residues. Germline CDR1 reads SEHNR; CDR2 reads FQNEAQ (reference sequence). CDR3: CASSYDLGTIYF. The CDR3 DNA reads TGTGCCAGCAGCTACGACTTAGGTACCATATATTTT.

This clone came up once. This chain connects TRBV27 to TRBJ2-7; 11 bases agree with TRBD2. Germline V gene lookup returns CDR1 MNHEY and CDR2 SMNVEV (reference sequence). V shed 3 bases, J shed 1 base, and the junction held 2 bases outside the gene matches. The CDR3 has 15 amino acids. DNA for the CDR3: TGTGCCAGCAGTTTTATAGCGGGAGGGTCCTACGAGCAGTACTTC. As protein: CASSFIAGGSYEQYF.

This clone was found once. The V call is TRBV30, the J call TRBJ1-1; D uncertain. Germline CDR1 reads GTSNPN; CDR2 reads SVGIG (reference sequence). The CDR3 has 13 residues. Trimming removed 2 bases from V and 5 bases from J, with 12 bases in between. The CDR3 DNA is TGTGCCTGGAGTCGAGCAGGAATTACTGAAGCTTTCTTT. It specifies CAWSRAGITEAFF. The variable domain in full, completed from reference TRBV30 and TRBJ1-1, reads SQTIHQWPATLVQPVGSPLSLECTVEGTSNPNLYWYRQAAGRGLQLLFYSVGIGQISSEVPQNLSASRPQDRQFILSSKKLLLSDSGFYLCAWSRAGITEAFFGQGTRLTVV.

The chain links TRBV6-6 to TRBJ2-1; 11 bases line up with TRBD2. With 5 bases clipped from V and 10 bases from J, the junction kept 10 bases outside the gene matches. This CDR3 spans 15 amino acids. Germline-derived CDR1 and CDR2 are MNHNY and SVGAGI (reference sequence). The CDR3 DNA is TGTGCCAGCAGTGGCCAGACTAGCGGGGCTTCCGAGCAGTTCTTC. Residues: CASSGQTSGASEQFF.